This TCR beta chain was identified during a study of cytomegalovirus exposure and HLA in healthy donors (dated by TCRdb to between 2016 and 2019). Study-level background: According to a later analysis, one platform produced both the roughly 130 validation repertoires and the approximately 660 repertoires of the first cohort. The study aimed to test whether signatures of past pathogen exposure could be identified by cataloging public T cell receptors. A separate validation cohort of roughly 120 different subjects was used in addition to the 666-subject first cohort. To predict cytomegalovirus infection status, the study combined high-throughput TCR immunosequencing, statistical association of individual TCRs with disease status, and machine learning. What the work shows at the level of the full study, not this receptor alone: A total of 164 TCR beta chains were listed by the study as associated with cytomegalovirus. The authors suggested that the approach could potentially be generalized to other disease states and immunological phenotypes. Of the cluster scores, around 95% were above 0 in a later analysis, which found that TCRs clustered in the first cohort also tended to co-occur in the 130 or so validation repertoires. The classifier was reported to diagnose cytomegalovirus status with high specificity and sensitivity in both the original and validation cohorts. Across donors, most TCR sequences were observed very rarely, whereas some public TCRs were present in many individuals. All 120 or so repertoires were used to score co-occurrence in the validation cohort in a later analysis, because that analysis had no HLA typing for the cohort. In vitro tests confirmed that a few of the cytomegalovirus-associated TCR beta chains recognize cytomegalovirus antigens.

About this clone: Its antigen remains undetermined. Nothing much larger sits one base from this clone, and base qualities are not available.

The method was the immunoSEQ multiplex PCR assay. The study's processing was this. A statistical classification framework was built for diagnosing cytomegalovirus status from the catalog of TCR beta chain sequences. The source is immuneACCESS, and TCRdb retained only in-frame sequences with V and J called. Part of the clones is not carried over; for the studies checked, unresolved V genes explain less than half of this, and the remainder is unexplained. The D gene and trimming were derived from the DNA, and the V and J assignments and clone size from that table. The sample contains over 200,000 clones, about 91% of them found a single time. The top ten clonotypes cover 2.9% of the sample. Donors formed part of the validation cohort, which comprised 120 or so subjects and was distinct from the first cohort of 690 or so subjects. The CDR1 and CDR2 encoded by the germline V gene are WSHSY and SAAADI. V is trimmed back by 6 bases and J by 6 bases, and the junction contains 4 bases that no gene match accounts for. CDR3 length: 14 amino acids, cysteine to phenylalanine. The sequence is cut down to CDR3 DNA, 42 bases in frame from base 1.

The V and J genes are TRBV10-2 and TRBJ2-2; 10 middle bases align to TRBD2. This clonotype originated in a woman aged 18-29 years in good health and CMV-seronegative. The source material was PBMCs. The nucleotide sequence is TGCGCCAGCAGCAGCGGGAGGGCCCCCGGGGAGCTGTTTTTT. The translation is CASSSGRAPGELFF.